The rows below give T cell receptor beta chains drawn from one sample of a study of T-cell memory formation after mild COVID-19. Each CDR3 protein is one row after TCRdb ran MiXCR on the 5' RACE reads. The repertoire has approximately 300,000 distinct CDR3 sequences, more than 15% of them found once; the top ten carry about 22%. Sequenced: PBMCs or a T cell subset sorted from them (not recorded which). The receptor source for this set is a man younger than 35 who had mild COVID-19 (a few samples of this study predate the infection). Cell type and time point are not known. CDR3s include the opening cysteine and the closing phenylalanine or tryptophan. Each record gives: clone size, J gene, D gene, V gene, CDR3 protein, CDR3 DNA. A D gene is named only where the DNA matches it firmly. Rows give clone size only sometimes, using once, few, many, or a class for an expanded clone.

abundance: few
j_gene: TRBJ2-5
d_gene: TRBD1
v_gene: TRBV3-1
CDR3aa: CASSQGTGGLETQYF
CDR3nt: TGTGCCAGCAGCCAAGGCACAGGGGGACTGGAGACCCAGTACTTC

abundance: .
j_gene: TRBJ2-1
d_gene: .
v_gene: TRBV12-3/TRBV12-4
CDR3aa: CASSLPGSYNEQFF
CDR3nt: TGTGCCAGCAGTTTGCCAGGCTCCTACAATGAGCAGTTCTTC

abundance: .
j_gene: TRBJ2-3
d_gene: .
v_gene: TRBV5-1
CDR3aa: CASSLGGSTDMQYF
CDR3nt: TGCGCCAGCAGCTTGGGTGGGTCCACAGATATGCAGTATTTT

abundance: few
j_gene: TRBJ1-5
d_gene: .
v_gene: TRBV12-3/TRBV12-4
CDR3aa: CASSLEVIQPQHF
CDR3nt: TGTGCCAGCAGTTTGGAGGTTATTCAGCCCCAGCATTTT

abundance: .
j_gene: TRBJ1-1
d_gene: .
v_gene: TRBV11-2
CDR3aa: CASNLQGLRTEAFF
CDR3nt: TGTGCCAGCAATCTACAGGGCTTACGGACTGAAGCTTTCTTT

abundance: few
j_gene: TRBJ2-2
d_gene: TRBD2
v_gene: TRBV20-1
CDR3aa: CSARWGGDNTGELFF
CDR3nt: TGCAGTGCTAGGTGGGGAGGGGACAACACCGGGGAGCTGTTTTTT

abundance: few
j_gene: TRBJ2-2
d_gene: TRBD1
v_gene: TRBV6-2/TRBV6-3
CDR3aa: CASSKTDRGPGELFF
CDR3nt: TGTGCCAGCAGCAAGACTGACAGGGGGCCCGGGGAGCTGTTTTTT

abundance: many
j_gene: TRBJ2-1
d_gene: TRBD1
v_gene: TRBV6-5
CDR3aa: CASSRQGKGYNEQFF
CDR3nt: TGTGCCAGCAGTCGACAGGGAAAAGGGTACAATGAGCAGTTCTTC

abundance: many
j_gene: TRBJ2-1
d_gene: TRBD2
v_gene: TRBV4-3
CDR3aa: CASSRLLAGLYNEQFF
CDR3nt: TGCGCCAGCAGCCGCTTACTAGCGGGGCTATACAATGAGCAGTTCTTC

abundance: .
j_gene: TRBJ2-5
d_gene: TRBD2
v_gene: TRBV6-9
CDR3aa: CASSPRTSGGEPQETQYF
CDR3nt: TGTGCCAGCAGCCCGCGGACTAGCGGGGGAGAGCCCCAAGAGACCCAGTACTTC

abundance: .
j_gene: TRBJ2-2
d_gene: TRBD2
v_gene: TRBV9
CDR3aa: CASSVTSVSGELFF
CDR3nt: TGTGCCAGCAGCGTAACTAGCGTATCCGGGGAGCTGTTTTTT

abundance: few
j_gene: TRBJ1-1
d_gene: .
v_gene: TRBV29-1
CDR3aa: CSVKTGESAFF
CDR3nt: TGCAGCGTCAAGACAGGAGAAAGCGCTTTCTTT

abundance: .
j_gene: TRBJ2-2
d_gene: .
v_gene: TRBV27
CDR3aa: CATQLWDTGELFF
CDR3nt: TGTGCCACCCAGCTATGGGACACCGGGGAGCTGTTTTTT

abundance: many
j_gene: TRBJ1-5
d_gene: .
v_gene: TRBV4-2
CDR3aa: CASSLAFQGSGQPQHF
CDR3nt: TGTGCCAGCAGCCTGGCTTTCCAGGGATCAGGTCAGCCCCAGCATTTT

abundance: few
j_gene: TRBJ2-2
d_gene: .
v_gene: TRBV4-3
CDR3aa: CASSQDWAGELFF
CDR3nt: TGCGCCAGCAGCCAAGATTGGGCCGGGGAGCTGTTTTTT

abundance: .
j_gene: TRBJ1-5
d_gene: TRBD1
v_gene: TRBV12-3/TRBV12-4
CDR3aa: CASRETGGPSNQPQHF
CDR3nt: TGTGCCAGCAGGGAGACAGGGGGTCCTAGCAATCAGCCCCAGCATTTT

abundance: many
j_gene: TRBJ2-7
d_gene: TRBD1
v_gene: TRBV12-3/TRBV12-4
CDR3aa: CASSPRQGYEQYF
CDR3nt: TGTGCCAGCAGCCCCCGACAGGGCTACGAGCAGTACTTC

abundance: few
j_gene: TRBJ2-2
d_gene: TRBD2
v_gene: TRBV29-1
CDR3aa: CSVPRVSGGNTGELFF
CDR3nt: TGCAGCGTACCTCGGGTTAGCGGGGGAAACACCGGGGAGCTGTTTTTT

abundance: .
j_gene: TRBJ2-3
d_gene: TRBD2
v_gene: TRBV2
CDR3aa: CASSDGWLAGGRGTDTQYF
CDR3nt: TGTGCCAGCAGTGATGGTTGGCTAGCGGGGGGCCGGGGCACAGATACGCAGTATTTT

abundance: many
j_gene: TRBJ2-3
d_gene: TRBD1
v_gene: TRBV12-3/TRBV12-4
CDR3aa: CASSQGAALSTDTQYF
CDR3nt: TGTGCCAGCAGTCAGGGGGCCGCGTTAAGCACAGATACGCAGTATTTT

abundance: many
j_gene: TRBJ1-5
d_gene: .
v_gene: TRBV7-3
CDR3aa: CASSKEVNQPQHF
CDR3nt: TGTGCCAGCTCGAAGGAGGTAAATCAGCCCCAGCATTTT

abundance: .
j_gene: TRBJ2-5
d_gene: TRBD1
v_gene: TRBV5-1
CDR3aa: CASTTTGDGTQYF
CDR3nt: TGCGCCAGCACCACGACAGGGGATGGGACCCAGTACTTC

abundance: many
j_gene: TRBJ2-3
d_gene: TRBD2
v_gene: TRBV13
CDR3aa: CASSLGLAGGTDTQYF
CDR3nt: TGTGCCAGCAGCTTAGGCCTAGCGGGGGGCACAGATACGCAGTATTTT

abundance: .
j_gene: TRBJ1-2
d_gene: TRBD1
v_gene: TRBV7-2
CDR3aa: CASSLRTGKIYGYTF
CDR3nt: TGTGCCAGCAGCTTACGGACAGGGAAGATATATGGCTACACCTTC

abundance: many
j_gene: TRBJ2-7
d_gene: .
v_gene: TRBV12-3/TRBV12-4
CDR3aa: CASSGEVYEQYF
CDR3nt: TGTGCCAGCAGTGGAGAGGTTTACGAGCAGTACTTC

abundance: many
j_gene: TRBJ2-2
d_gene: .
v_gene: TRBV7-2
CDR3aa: CASSLGASNTGELFF
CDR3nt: TGTGCCAGCAGCTTAGGAGCGTCCAACACCGGGGAGCTGTTTTTT

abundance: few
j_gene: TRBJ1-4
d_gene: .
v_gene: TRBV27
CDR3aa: CASSPLFGVPTNEKLFF
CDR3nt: TGTGCCAGCAGTCCCCTGTTTGGAGTCCCAACTAATGAAAAACTGTTTTTT

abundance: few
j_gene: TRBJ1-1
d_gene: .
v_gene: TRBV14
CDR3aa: CASSANAGGTEAFF
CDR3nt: TGTGCCAGCAGCGCTAACGCGGGGGGTACTGAAGCTTTCTTT

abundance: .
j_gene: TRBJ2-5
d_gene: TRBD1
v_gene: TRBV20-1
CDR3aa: CSAVGPDRAGETQYF
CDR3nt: TGCAGTGCCGTGGGACCAGACAGGGCGGGAGAGACCCAGTACTTC

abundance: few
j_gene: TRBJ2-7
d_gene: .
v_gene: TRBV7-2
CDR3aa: CASGLILGAGDSYEQYF
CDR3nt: TGTGCCAGCGGGCTCATCCTGGGAGCGGGTGACTCCTACGAGCAGTACTTC

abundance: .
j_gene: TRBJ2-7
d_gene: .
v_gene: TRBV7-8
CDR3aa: CASSLRASSYEQYF
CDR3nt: TGTGCCAGCAGCTTAAGAGCCTCCAGCTACGAGCAGTACTTC

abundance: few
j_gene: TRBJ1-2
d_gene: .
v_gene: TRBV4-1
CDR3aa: CASSPNGSPIYGYTF
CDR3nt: TGCGCCAGCAGCCCCAACGGGTCACCTATCTATGGCTACACCTTC

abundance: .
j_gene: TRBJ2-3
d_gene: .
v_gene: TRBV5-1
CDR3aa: CASSFAKQSTDTQYF
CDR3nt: TGCGCCAGCAGCTTCGCAAAGCAGAGCACAGATACGCAGTATTTT

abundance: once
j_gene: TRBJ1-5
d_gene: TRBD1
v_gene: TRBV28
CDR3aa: CASSKGTAYQPQHF
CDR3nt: TGTGCCAGCAGCAAAGGGACAGCTTATCAGCCCCAGCATTTT

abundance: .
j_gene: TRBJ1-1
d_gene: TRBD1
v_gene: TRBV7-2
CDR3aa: CASSRLGQGNTEAFF
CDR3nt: TGTGCCAGCAGCCGACTAGGACAGGGGAACACTGAAGCTTTCTTT

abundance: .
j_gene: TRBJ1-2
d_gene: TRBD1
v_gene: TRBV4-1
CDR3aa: CASSQAGGLGYTF
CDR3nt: TGCGCCAGCAGCCAAGCAGGGGGACTTGGCTACACCTTC

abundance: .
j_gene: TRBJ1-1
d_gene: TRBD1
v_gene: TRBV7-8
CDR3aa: CASSFPGQGLNTEAFF
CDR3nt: TGTGCCAGCAGCTTCCCGGGACAGGGACTGAACACTGAAGCTTTCTTT

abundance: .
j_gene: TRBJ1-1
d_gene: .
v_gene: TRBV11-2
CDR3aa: CASSLAGAAEAFF
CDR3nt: TGTGCCAGCAGCTTAGCGGGGGCGGCTGAAGCTTTCTTT

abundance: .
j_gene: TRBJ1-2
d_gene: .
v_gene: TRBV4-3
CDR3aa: CASSQDQLTGPGYTF
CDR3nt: TGCGCCAGCAGCCAAGATCAACTGACAGGTCCTGGCTACACCTTC